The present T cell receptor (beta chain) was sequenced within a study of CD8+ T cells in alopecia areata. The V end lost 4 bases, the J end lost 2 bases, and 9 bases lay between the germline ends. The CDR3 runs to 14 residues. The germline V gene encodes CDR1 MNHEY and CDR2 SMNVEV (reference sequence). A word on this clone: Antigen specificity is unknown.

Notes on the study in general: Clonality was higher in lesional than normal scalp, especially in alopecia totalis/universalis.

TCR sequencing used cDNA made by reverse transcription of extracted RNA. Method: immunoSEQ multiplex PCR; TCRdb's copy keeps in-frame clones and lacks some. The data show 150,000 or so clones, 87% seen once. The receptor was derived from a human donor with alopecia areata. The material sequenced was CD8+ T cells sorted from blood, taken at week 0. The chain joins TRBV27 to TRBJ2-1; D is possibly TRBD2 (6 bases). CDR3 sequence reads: CASSWGRTYNEQFF. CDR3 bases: TGTGCCAGCAGTTGGGGGAGGACCTACAATGAGCAGTTCTTC.